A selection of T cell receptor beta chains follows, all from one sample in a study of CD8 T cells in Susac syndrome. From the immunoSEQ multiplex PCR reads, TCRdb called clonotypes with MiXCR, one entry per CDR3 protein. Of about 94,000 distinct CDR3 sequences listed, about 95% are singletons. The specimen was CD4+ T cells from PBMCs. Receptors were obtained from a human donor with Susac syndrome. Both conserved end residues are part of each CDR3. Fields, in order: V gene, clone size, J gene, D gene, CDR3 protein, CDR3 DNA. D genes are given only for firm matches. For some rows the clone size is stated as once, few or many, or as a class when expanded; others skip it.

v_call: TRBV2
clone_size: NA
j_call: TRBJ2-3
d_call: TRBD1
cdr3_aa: CASSPTGGLGDTQYF
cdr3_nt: TGTGCCAGCAGTCCAACAGGGGGCCTGGGGGATACGCAGTATTTT

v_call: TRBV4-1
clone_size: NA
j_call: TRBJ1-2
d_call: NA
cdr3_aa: CASSHGAAGYGYTF
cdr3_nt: TGCGCCAGCAGCCACGGGGCAGCCGGCTATGGCTACACCTTC

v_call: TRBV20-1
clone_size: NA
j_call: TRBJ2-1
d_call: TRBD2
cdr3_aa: CSARQIAGGPNNEQFF
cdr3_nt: TGCAGTGCCCGGCAGATAGCGGGGGGGCCCAACAATGAGCAGTTCTTC

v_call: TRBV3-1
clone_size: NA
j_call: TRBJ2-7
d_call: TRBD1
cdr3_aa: CASSQDWGQGSTYEQYF
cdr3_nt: TGTGCCAGCAGCCAAGATTGGGGACAGGGGAGTACCTACGAGCAGTACTTC

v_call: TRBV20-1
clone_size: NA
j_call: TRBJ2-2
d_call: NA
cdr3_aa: CSARREARTGELFF
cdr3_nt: TGCAGTGCTAGGAGGGAGGCGCGGACCGGGGAGCTGTTTTTT

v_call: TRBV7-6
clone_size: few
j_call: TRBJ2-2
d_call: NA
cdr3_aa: CASSSNTGELFF
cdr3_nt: TGTGCCAGCAGCTCTAACACCGGGGAGCTGTTTTTT

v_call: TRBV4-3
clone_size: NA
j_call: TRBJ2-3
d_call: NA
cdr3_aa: CASSRNSGQSTDTQYF
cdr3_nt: TGCGCCAGCAGCCGCAATTCAGGACAGTCCACAGATACGCAGTATTTT

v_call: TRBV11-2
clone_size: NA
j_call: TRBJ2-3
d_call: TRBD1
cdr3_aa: CASSLKQGIDTQYF
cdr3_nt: TGTGCCAGCAGCTTAAAACAGGGGATAGATACGCAGTATTTT

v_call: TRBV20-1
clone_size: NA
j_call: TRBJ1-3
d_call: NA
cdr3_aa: CSASRQDSGNTIYF
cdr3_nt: TGCAGTGCTAGTAGACAGGACTCTGGAAACACCATATATTTT

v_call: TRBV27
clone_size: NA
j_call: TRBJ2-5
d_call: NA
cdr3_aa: CASSLESSRETQYF
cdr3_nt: TGTGCCAGCAGTTTAGAATCTAGCCGGGAGACCCAGTACTTC

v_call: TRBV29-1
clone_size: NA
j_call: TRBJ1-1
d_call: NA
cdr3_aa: CSVDRQRGTEAFF
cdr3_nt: TGCAGCGTTGACCGACAGAGAGGCACTGAAGCTTTCTTT

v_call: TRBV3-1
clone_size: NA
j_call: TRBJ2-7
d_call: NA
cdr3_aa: CASSQGNSYEQYF
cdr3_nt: TGTGCCAGCAGCCAAGGAAATTCCTACGAGCAGTACTTC

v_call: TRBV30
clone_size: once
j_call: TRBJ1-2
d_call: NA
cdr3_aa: CAWRRMIDYGYTF
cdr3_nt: TGTGCCTGGAGGAGGATGATAGACTATGGCTACACCTTC

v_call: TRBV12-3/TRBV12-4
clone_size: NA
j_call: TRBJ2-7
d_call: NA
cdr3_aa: CASSRDTWYEQYF
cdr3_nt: TGTGCCAGCAGCCGGGACACTTGGTACGAGCAGTACTTC